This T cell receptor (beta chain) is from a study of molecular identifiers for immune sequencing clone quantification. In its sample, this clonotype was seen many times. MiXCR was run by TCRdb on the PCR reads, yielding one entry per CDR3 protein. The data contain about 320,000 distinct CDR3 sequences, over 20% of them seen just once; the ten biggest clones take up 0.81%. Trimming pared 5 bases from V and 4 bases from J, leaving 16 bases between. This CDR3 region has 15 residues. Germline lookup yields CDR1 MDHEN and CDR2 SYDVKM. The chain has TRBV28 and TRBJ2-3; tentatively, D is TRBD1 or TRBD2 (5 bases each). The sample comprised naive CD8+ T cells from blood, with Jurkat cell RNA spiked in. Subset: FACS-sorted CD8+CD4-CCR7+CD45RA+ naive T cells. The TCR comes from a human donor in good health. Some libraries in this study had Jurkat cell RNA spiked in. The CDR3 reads CASSPLPGAADTQYF. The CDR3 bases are TGTGCCAGCAGTCCCCTTCCCGGGGCCGCAGATACGCAGTATTTT. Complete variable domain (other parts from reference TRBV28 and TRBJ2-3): DVKVTQSSRYLVKRTGEKVFLECVQDMDHENMFWYRQDPGLGLRLIYFSYDVKMKEKGDIPEGYSVSREKKERFSLILESASTNQTSMYLCASSPLPGAADTQYFGPGTRLTVL.